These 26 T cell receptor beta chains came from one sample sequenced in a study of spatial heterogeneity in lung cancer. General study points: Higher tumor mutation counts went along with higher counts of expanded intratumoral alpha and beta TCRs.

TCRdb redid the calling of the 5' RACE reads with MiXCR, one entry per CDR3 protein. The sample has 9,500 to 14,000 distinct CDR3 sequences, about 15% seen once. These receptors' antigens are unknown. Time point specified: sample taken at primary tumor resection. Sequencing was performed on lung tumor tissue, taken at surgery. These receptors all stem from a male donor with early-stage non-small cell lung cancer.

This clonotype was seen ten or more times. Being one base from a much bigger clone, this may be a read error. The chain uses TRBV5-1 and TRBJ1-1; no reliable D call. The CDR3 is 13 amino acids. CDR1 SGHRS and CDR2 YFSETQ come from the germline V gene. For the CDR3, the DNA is TGCACCAGCAGCTCGGTTCGACACACTGAAGCTTTCTTT. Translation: CTSSSVRHTEAFF. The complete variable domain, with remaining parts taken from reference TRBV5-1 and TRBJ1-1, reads KAGVTQTPRYLIKTRGQQVTLSCSPISGHRSVSWYQQTPGQGLQFLFEYFSETQRNKGNFPGRFSGRQFSNSRSEMNVSTLELGDSALYLCTSSSVRHTEAFFGQGTRLTVV.

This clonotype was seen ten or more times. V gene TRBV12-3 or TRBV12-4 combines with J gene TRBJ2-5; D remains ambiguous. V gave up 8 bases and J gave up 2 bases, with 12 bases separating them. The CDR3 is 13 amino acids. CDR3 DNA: TGTGCCAGCCGATTGGGCCTACAAGAGACCCAGTACTTC. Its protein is CASRLGLQETQYF.

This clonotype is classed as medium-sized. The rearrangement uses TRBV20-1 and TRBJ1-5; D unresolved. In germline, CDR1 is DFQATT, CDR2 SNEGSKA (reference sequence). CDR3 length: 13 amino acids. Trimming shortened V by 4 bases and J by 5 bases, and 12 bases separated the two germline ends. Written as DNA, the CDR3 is TGCAGTGCTATCGTTCGTATGGATCAGCCCCAGCATTTT. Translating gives CSAIVRMDQPQHF.

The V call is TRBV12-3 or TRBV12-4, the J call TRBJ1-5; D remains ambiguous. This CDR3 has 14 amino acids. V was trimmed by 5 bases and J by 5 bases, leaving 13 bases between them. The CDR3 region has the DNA TGTGCCAGCAGTGAAAATTTGTCCCATCAGCCCCAGCATTTT. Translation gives CASSENLSHQPQHF.

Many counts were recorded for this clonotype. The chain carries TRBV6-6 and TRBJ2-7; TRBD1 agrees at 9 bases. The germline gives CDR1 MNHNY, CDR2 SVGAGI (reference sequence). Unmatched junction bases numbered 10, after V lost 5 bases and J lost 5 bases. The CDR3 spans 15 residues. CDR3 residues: CASSAPGQGFDEQYF. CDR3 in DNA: TGTGCCAGCAGTGCCCCGGGACAGGGTTTCGACGAGCAGTACTTC.

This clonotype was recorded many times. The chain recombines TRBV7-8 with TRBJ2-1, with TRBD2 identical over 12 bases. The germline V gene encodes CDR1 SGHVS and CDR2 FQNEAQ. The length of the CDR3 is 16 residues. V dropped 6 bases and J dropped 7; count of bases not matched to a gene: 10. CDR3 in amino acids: CASRFGLAGGTNEQFF. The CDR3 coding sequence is TGTGCCAGCAGGTTCGGGCTAGCGGGAGGGACAAATGAGCAGTTCTTC.

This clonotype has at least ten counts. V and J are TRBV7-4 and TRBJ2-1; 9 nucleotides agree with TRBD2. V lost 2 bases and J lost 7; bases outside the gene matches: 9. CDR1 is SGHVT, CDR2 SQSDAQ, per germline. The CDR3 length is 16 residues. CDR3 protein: CASSLTPLAGKNEQFF. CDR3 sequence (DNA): TGTGCCAGCAGCTTAACGCCCCTAGCGGGGAAAAATGAGCAGTTCTTC.

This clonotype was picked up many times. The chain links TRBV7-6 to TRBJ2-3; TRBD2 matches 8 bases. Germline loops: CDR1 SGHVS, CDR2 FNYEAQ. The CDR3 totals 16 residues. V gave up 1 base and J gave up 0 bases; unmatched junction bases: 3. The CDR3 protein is CASSLVAGGSTDTQYF. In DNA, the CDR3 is TGTGCCAGCAGCTTAGTTGCGGGGGGTAGCACAGATACGCAGTATTTT.

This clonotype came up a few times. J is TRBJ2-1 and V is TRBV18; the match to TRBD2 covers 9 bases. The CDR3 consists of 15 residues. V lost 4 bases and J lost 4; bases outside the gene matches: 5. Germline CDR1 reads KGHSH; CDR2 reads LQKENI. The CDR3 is CASSLRTSEYNEQFF. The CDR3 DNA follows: TGTGCCAGCTCACTTCGGACTAGCGAATACAATGAGCAGTTCTTC.

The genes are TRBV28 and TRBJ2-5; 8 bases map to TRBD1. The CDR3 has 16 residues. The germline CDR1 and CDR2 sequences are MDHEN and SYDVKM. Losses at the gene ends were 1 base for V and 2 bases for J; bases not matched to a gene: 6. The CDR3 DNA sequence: TGTGCCAGCAGTTTATTGGGGACAGGTCCTCAAGAGACCCAGTACTTC. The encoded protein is CASSLLGTGPQETQYF.

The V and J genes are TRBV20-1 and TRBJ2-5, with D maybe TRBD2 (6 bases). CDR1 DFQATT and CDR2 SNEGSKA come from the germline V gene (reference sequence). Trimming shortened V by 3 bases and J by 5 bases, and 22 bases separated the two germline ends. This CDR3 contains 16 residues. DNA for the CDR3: TGCAGTGCTAGGGGTGGGGAGAGACTAGTATCTGAGACCCAGTACTTC. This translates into CSARGGERLVSETQYF.

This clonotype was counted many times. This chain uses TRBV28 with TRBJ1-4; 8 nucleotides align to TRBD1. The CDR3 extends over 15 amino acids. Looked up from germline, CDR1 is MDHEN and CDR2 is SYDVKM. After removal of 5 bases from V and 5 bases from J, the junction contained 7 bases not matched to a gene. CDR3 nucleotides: TGTGCCAGCAGTACGCACAGGGGGTTGAATGAAAAACTGTTTTTT. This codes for CASSTHRGLNEKLFF.

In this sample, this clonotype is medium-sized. The CDR3, as DNA: TGTGCCAGCAGAAAGGGGGGCGGACTAGCGTCGATCGAGCAGTACTTC. This gives the protein CASRKGGGLASIEQYF. The chain carries TRBV2 and TRBJ2-7; 9 bases line up with TRBD2. From germline, CDR1 is SNHLY and CDR2 FYNNEI. The CDR3 contains 16 residues. The junction had 15 bases not matched to a gene; V was cut back by 6 bases and J by 6 bases.

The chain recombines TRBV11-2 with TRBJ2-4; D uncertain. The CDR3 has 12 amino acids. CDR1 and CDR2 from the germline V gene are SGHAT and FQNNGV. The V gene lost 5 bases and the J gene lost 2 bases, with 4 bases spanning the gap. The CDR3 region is CASSLTKNIQYF. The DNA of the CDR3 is TGTGCCAGCAGCCTTACCAAAAACATTCAGTACTTC.

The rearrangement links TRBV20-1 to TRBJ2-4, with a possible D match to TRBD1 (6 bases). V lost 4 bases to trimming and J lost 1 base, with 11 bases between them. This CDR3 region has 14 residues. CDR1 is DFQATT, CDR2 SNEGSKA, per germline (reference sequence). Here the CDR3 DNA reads TGCAGTGCTACCCGCCAGGGGGCCAAAAACATTCAGTACTTC. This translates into CSATRQGAKNIQYF.

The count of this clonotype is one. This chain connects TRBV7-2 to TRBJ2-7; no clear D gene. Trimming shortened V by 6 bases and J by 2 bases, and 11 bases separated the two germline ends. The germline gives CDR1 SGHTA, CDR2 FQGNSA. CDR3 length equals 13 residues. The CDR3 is CASSFDGPYEQYF. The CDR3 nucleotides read TGTGCCAGCAGTTTCGACGGTCCCTACGAGCAGTACTTC.

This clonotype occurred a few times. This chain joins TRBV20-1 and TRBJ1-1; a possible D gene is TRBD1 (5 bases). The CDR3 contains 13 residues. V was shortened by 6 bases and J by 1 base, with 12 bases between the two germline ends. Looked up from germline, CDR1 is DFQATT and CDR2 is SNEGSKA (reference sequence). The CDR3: CSAMGRGNTEAFF. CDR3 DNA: TGCAGTGCAATGGGGAGGGGGAACACTGAAGCTTTCTTT.

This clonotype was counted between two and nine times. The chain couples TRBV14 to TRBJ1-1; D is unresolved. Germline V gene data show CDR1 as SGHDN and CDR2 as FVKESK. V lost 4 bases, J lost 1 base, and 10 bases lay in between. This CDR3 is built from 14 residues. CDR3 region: CASSRQSANTEAFF. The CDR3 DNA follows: TGTGCCAGCAGCCGTCAGTCGGCGAACACTGAAGCTTTCTTT.

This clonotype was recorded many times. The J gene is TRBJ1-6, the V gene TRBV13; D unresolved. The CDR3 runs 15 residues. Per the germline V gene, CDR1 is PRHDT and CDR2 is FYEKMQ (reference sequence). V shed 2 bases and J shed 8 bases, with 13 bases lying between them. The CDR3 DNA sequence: TGTGCCAGCAGCTTACGGGGAGGAGGTGATTCACCCCTCCACTTT. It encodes CASSLRGGGDSPLHF.

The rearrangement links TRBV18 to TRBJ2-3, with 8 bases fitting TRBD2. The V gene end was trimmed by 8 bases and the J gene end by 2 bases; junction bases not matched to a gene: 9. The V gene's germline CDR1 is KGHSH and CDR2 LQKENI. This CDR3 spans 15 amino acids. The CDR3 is CASPLTGGVTDTQYF. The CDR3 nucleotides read TGTGCCAGCCCACTGACGGGAGGGGTCACAGATACGCAGTATTTT.

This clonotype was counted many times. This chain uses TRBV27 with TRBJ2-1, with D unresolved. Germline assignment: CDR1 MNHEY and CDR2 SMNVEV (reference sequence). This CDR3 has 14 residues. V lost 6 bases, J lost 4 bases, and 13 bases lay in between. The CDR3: CASSPWPSYNEQFF. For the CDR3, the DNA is TGTGCCAGCAGCCCATGGCCCAGTTACAATGAGCAGTTCTTC.

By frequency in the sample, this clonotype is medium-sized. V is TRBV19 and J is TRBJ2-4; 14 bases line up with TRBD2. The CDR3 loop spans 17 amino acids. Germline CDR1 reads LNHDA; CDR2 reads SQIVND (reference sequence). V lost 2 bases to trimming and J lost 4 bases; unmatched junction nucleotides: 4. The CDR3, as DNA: TGTGCCAGTAGTATACGGACTAGCGGGGGGAAAAAAAACATTCAGTACTTC. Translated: CASSIRTSGGKKNIQYF. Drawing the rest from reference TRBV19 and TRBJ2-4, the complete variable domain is DGGITQSPKYLFRKEGQNVTLSCEQNLNHDAMYWYRQDPGQGLRLIYYSQIVNDFQKGDIAEGYSVSREKKESFPLTVTSAQKNPTAFYLCASSIRTSGGKKNIQYFGAGTRLSVL.

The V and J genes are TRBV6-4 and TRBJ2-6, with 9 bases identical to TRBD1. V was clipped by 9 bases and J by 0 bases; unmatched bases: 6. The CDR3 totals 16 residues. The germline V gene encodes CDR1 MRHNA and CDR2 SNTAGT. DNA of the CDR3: TGTGCCAGTGGGGAGACAGGGGGCTCTGGGGCCAACGTCCTGACTTTC. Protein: CASGETGGSGANVLTF.

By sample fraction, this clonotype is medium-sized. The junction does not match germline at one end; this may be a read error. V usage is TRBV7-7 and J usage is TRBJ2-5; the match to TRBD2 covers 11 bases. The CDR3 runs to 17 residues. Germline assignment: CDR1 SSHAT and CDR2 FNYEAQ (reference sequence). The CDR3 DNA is TGTGCTAGCAGCCCTTTAGCGGGAGGGCCGGGACAAGAGACCCAGTACTTC. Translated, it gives CASSPLAGGPGQETQYF.

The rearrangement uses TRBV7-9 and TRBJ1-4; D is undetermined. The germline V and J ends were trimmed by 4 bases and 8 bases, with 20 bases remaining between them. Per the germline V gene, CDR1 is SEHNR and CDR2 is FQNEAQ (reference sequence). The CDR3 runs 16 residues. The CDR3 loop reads CASSSNLGSFVEKLFF. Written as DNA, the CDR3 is TGTGCCAGCAGCTCTAACCTGGGCAGTTTCGTGGAAAAACTGTTTTTT.

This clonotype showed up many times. DNA for the CDR3: TGTGCCAGTAAGGACAGGGGCCCTACTCGGGGTGGCTACACCTTC. This encodes CASKDRGPTRGGYTF. The V call is TRBV19, the J call TRBJ1-2, with 9 bases matching TRBD1. With 7 bases clipped from V and 7 bases from J, the junction kept 13 bases outside the gene matches. Per germline, CDR1 LNHDA and CDR2 SQIVND (reference sequence). The length of the CDR3 is 15 residues.